The 9 T cell receptor beta chains below all came from one sample that was sequenced in a study of blood T cell repertoires in COVID-19. The data were produced by immunoSEQ multiplex PCR, yet TCRdb's version contains in-frame clones alone and is incomplete. The data hold more than 85,000 clones, with 60% to 80% observed a single time. Sequenced: peripheral blood. The origin of the receptors is an elderly woman with active or convalescent COVID-19.

Points on this clone: This sample also contains other DNA sequences that code for the same CDR3. The CDR3 DNA follows: TGTGCCAGCAGCTTGGGACAGGGCTATGGCTACACCTTC. Its protein is CASSLGQGYGYTF. V usage is TRBV7-2 and J usage is TRBJ1-2, with TRBD1 matching over 9 bases. The CDR3 consists of 13 residues. Germline CDR1 and CDR2: SGHTA and FQGNSA. The V and J ends lost 3 bases and 4 bases, in that order; junction bases with no gene match: 0. Supplemented by reference TRBV7-2 and TRBJ1-2, the full variable domain reads GAGVSQSPSNKVTEKGKDVELRCDPISGHTALYWYRQSLGQGLEFLIYFQGNSAPDKSGLPSDRFSAERTGGSVSTLTIQRTQQEDSAVYLCASSLGQGYGYTFGSGTRLTVV.

CDR3 sequence: CASSMDSNSYNEQFF. Written as DNA, the CDR3 is TGTGCCAGCAGCATGGACTCAAACTCCTACAATGAGCAGTTCTTC. The chain carries TRBV7-2 and TRBJ2-1; weak D call: TRBD2 (5 bases). The CDR3 contains 15 residues. Germline V gene lookup returns CDR1 SGHTA and CDR2 FQGNSA. Trimming took off 5 bases at V and 0 bases at J, with 11 bases between the two ends.

This chain connects TRBV7-2 to TRBJ2-1, with 7 bases that match TRBD2. The germline gives CDR1 SGHTA, CDR2 FQGNSA. The CDR3 runs to 15 residues. V was pared by 7 bases and J by 5 bases, with 11 bases of the junction left unmatched. This CDR3 is CASTLRLALNNEQFF. CDR3 DNA: TGTGCCAGCACCTTGAGACTAGCTTTAAACAATGAGCAGTTCTTC.

V is TRBV28 and J is TRBJ2-3; 7 nucleotides agree with TRBD2. The CDR3 extends over 14 amino acids. Germline values: CDR1 MDHEN, CDR2 SYDVKM. Trimming at V came to 6 bases and at J to 6 bases, leaving 9 bases not matched to a gene. CDR3 coding DNA: TGTGCCAGCAGCTCCGGGACTACCGTGGATACGCAGTATTTT. Encoded protein: CASSSGTTVDTQYF.

This clone has just a few counts. The CDR3 region has the DNA TGTGCCATCAGTGGACCACCGGGCAGGGCGAACACTGAAGCTTTCTTT. Its protein product is CAISGPPGRANTEAFF. The chain has TRBV10-3 and TRBJ1-1; D possibly corresponds to TRBD1 (5 bases). Trimming took off 4 bases at V and 1 base at J, with 16 bases between the two ends. CDR3 length equals 16 residues. Germline CDR1 and CDR2: ENHRY and SYGVKD.

This chain connects TRBV12-3 or TRBV12-4 to TRBJ1-5, with D unclear. Trimming took 1 base from V and 7 from J, leaving 8 bases between them. The CDR3 runs 13 residues. The CDR3 region is CASSLGDRQPQHF. In DNA, the CDR3 is TGTGCCAGCAGTTTAGGTGATCGGCAGCCCCAGCATTTT.

This chain joins TRBV15 and TRBJ2-1; tentatively, D is TRBD2 (5 bases). This CDR3 contains 15 residues. Germline loops: CDR1 LNHNV, CDR2 YYDKDF (reference sequence). V shed 4 bases and J shed 0 bases, with 10 bases lying between them. The CDR3 reads CATSKSGYSYNEQFF. The CDR3 DNA reads as TGTGCCACCAGCAAAAGCGGTTACTCCTACAATGAGCAGTTCTTC.

This clone turned up a few times. CDR3 protein: CASSYRTGSHEQYF. CDR3 nucleotides: TGTGCCAGCAGTTATAGGACAGGGTCTCACGAGCAGTACTTC. The gene calls are TRBV6-6 and TRBJ2-7, with 8 bases fitting TRBD1. Germline-derived CDR1 and CDR2 are MNHNY and SVGAGI (reference sequence). This CDR3 spans 14 amino acids. With V trimmed by 3 bases and J by 5 bases, 6 bases remained unmatched.

The V and J genes are TRBV21-1 and TRBJ2-7; TRBD2, the table's D call, lacks a check against the DNA. TRBV21-1 is noted as a pseudogene. The CDR3 contains 16 residues. The CDR3 loop reads CASSKFGDWGGYEQYF. DNA for the CDR3: TGTGCCAGCAGCAAGTTTGGAGATTGGGGGGGCTACGAGCAGTACTTC.